The 14 T cell receptor beta chains given below trace back to one sample, sequenced in a study of cytomegalovirus exposure and HLA in healthy donors. The primer mix had 60 Vbeta and 13 Jbeta primers. The table came from immunoSEQ multiplex PCR; TCRdb's copy has only in-frame clones and leaves some out. Of about 280,000 clones detected, roughly 90% appear once; the ten largest clones hold approximately 2%. The sample consisted of PBMCs. The receptors were sampled from a woman between 18 and 30 years old in good health and CMV-seronegative.

The rearrangement uses TRBV18 and TRBJ1-1; maybe TRBD1 (5 bases). The CDR3 covers 17 residues. From germline, CDR1 is KGHSH and CDR2 LQKENI. V was clipped by 6 bases and J by 4 bases, with 24 bases between them. CDR3 region: CASSPRSTQGLITEAFF. The CDR3 DNA reads TGTGCCAGCTCCCCCAGGTCAACTCAGGGACTTATCACTGAAGCTTTCTTT.

This chain uses TRBV5-4 with TRBJ2-3; 8 positions agree with TRBD2. Germline V CDR1 and CDR2: SGHNT, YYREEE (reference sequence). The V and J ends lost 2 bases and 1 base, in that order; junction bases with no gene match: 12. CDR3 length: 18 amino acids. The CDR3 here is CASSFEGRVSGGTDTQYF. CDR3 in DNA: TGTGCCAGCAGCTTCGAAGGTCGGGTTAGCGGGGGCACAGATACGCAGTATTTT.

The V and J genes are TRBV9 and TRBJ1-3, with D maybe TRBD1 (5 bases). Per germline, CDR1 SGDLS and CDR2 YYNGEE. This CDR3 has 15 residues. V shed 4 bases and J shed 2 bases, with 13 bases lying between them. CDR3 DNA sequence: TGTGCCAGCAGCTATCAGGGAGGGGCTGGAAACACCATATATTTT. Protein product: CASSYQGGAGNTIYF.

The CDR3 nucleotides are TGTGCCAGCAGTCCGGGACTGAGCTCCTACGAGCAGTACTTC. The encoded protein is CASSPGLSSYEQYF. This sequence joins TRBV2 and TRBJ2-7; D might be TRBD2 (6 bases). CDR1 and CDR2 (germline): SNHLY, FYNNEI. CDR3 size: 14 residues. The ends were cut back, 5 bases at V and 0 bases at J, with 11 bases in the middle.

The chain has TRBV11-2 and TRBJ2-7; 9 nucleotides agree with TRBD1. The CDR3 loop spans 15 amino acids. Germline V gene lookup returns CDR1 SGHAT and CDR2 FQNNGV. V was clipped by 6 bases and J by 4 bases; unmatched bases: 10. The chain's CDR3 is CASRRRDRAFYEQYF. The CDR3 DNA reads as TGTGCCAGCAGGCGCCGGGACAGGGCTTTTTACGAGCAGTACTTC.

This sequence joins TRBV10-1 and TRBJ2-1; 9 nucleotides align to TRBD2. Per the germline V gene, CDR1 is WNHNN and CDR2 is SYGVQD (reference sequence). The CDR3 extends over 17 amino acids. V gave up 0 bases and J gave up 8 bases; unmatched junction bases: 11. CDR3 residues: CASSESGLGLAGDEQFF. The CDR3 nucleotides read TGCGCCAGCAGTGAGTCGGGATTGGGACTAGCTGGCGATGAGCAGTTCTTC.

CDR3: CASSFGTGANTEAFF. The DNA of the CDR3 is TGTGCCAGCAGTTTCGGGACAGGGGCGAATACTGAAGCTTTCTTT. This sequence joins TRBV27 and TRBJ1-1, with 10 bases fitting TRBD1. V was pared by 3 bases and J by 5 bases, with 6 bases of the junction left unmatched. The CDR3 is 15 amino acids. Germline CDR1 MNHEY, CDR2 SMNVEV (reference sequence).

This chain joins TRBV7-3 and TRBJ2-7; TRBD1 aligns across 10 bases. This CDR3 has 14 amino acids. V lost 4 bases and J lost 4; bases outside the gene matches: 4. The V gene's germline CDR1 is SGHTA and CDR2 FQGTGA. DNA for the CDR3: TGTGCCAGCAGCTATGACAGGGGGCCTTACGAGCAGTACTTC. It specifies CASSYDRGPYEQYF.

The chain joins TRBV7-2 to TRBJ2-1; no definite D call. Germline CDR1 is SGHTA and CDR2 is FQGNSA. This CDR3 region has 14 residues. The V gene lost 2 bases and the J gene lost 6 bases, with 11 bases spanning the gap. The CDR3 nucleotides are TGTGCCAGCAGCTTAATGCAGGTGAGCAATGAGCAGTTCTTC. It codes for CASSLMQVSNEQFF.

The chain recombines TRBV12-5 with TRBJ2-1; 12 nucleotides align to TRBD1. Germline-derived CDR1 and CDR2 are LGHNT and FRNRAP. V lost 5 bases and J lost 8; bases outside the gene matches: 7. The CDR3 length is 15 residues. CDR3 protein: CASGVRGQGADEQFF. The CDR3 DNA sequence: TGTGCTAGTGGTGTTAGGGGACAGGGGGCAGATGAGCAGTTCTTC. The full variable domain, completed using reference TRBV12-5 and TRBJ2-1, is DARVTQTPRHKVTEMGQEVTMRCQPILGHNTVFWYRQTMMQGLELLAYFRNRAPLDDSGMPKDRFSAEMPDATLATLKIQPSEPRDSAVYFCASGVRGQGADEQFFGPGTRLTVL.

The chain has TRBV2 and TRBJ1-6, with D unclear. This CDR3 has 14 amino acids. CDR1 and CDR2 (germline): SNHLY, FYNNEI. The V gene lost 4 bases and the J gene lost 4 bases, with 8 bases spanning the gap. CDR3 coding DNA: TGTGCCAGCAGTGGGAGATCTTATAATTCACCCCTCCACTTT. It is translated as CASSGRSYNSPLHF.

The rearrangement links TRBV12-1 to TRBJ1-1; the table's D call of TRBD1 was not tested on the DNA. TRBV12-1 is reported as a pseudogene. The CDR3 runs to 16 residues. DNA for the CDR3: TGTGCCAGCAGCTTAAGGGACAGGGGGCGCGGGACTGAAGCTTTCTTT. Its protein product is CASSLRDRGRGTEAFF.

V usage is TRBV19 and J usage is TRBJ2-1; 15 nucleotides agree with TRBD2. CDR1 and CDR2 (germline): LNHDA, SQIVND (reference sequence). Trimming removed 5 bases from V and 8 bases from J; junction bases left unmatched: 10. This CDR3 contains 17 residues. CDR3 amino acids: CASSSRTSGGAVDEQFF. The DNA of the CDR3 is TGTGCCAGTAGTTCCCGGACTAGCGGGGGGGCTGTTGATGAGCAGTTCTTC.

This clone was counted between two and nine times. This rearrangement joins TRBV5-6 to TRBJ2-7; possible D gene TRBD1, 6 bases. Per the germline V gene, CDR1 is SGHDT and CDR2 is YYEEEE. The V end was cut by 2 bases, the J end by 3 bases, with 12 bases between. The CDR3 totals 14 residues. The CDR3 coding sequence is TGTGCCAGCAGCTTCGGGACACCAAGCTACGAGCAGTACTTC. It encodes CASSFGTPSYEQYF.